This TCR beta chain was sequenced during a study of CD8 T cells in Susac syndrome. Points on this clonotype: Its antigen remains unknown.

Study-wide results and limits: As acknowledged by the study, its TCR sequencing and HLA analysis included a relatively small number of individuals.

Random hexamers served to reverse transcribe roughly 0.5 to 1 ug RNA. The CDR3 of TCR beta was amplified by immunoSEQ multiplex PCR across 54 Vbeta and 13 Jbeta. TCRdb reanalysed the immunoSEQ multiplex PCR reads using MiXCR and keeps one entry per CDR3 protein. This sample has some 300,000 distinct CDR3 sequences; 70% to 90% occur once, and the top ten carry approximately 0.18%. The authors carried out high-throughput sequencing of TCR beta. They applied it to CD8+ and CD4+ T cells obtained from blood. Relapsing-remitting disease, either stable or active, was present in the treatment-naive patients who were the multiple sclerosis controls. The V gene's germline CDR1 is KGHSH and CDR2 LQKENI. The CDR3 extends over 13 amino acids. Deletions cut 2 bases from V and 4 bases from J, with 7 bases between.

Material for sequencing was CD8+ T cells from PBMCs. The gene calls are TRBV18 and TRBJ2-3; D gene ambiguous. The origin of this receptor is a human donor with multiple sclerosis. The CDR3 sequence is CASSPEAADTQYF. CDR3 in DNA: TGTGCCAGCTCACCAGAAGCTGCAGATACGCAGTATTTT.